The T cell receptor (beta chain) described here comes from a study of metastatic and nonmetastatic thyroid tumors (dated by TCRdb to the early 2020s). Background on the whole study: Repertoires from peripheral blood and from tumor or nodule tissue samples of malignant and benign thyroid patients were compared.

This clone was observed at least ten times. The antigen it binds to is not known. It has no much larger one-base neighbor in the sample; base qualities were not kept. General findings and caveats noted by the study authors: TCR beta diversity was reported as significantly higher in malignant tumors than in benign nodules, in both blood and tumor samples.

No treatment had been received by any patient before thyroid surgery. The study retrospectively analysed patient clinical samples collected from the early 2010s to the late 2010s using T-cell receptor beta sequencing. Taken from cysteine to phenylalanine, the CDR3 has 14 residues. Only CDR3 DNA remains: 42 bases, in frame from the first base. The V end loses 0 bases and the J end loses 1 base, and a stretch of 7 bases separates them. Sequences SGHTA (CDR1) and FQGNSA (CDR2) are obtained from the germline V gene. Library method: PCR. The listed sequencing device is Illumina HiSeq 4000. The TCR beta-chain CDR3 region of each patient was profiled by high-throughput sequencing. Turning to the authors' computational methods: Drawing on CDR3 differences between clinicopathological groups, the researchers built a classifier meant to tell apart patients with distant-metastatic papillary thyroid cancer. The Shannon index was used to measure repertoire diversity, and the Morisita-Horn index was used to measure how similar tumor and blood repertoires were. Using fastp trimming at Q25 and MiXCR clonotype assembly, TCRdb reanalyzed the public sequencing data and kept in-frame beta chains. In this record, the V and J calls reflect TCRdb's handling and not the investigators' own analysis. This sample gives some 42,000 clones in total; 25% to 30% of them show up just once. The biggest ten clones account for roughly a tenth of the sample.

The sequence came from a male donor with papillary thyroid cancer or a benign thyroid nodule (not recorded which). Some clones in this sample may be carry-over from other donors' samples. Sequencing was done on a sample of blood. The chain couples TRBV7-2 to TRBJ2-7; confidence is insufficient to name the D gene. The CDR3 has the sequence CASSLALVSYEQYF. The nucleotide sequence is TGTGCCAGCAGCTTAGCTCTAGTTTCCTACGAGCAGTACTTC.